The TCR beta chain under discussion was sequenced for a study of T cells in Graves' hyperthyroidism and ophthalmopathy. Amplification of TCR beta CDR3 regions used RNA as the template. The HTBI primer set served for first-round RT-PCR of the TCR CDR3. Each CDR3 protein is one row after TCRdb ran MiXCR on the multiplex PCR reads. This table has around 600,000 distinct CDR3 sequences, roughly 45% appearing once. As for this clonotype: Its antigen is unidentified.

Study results and limitations: Blood also carried most thyroid clonotypes expanded above 0.001.

The sequence derives from an adult man with Graves' disease, either hyperthyroidism or ophthalmopathy (not recorded which). What was sequenced was peripheral blood or thyroid tissue (not recorded which).

The CDR3 bases are TGTGCCACCAGGGAGAACTATGGCTACACCTTC. Translating it yields CATRENYGYTF. V gene TRBV6-5 combines with J gene TRBJ1-2; TRBD1 is a possible D gene (5 bases). CDR3 length: 11 residues. Germline CDR1 reads MNHEY; CDR2 reads SVGAGI. V lost 10 bases to trimming and J lost 2 bases, with 8 bases between them.